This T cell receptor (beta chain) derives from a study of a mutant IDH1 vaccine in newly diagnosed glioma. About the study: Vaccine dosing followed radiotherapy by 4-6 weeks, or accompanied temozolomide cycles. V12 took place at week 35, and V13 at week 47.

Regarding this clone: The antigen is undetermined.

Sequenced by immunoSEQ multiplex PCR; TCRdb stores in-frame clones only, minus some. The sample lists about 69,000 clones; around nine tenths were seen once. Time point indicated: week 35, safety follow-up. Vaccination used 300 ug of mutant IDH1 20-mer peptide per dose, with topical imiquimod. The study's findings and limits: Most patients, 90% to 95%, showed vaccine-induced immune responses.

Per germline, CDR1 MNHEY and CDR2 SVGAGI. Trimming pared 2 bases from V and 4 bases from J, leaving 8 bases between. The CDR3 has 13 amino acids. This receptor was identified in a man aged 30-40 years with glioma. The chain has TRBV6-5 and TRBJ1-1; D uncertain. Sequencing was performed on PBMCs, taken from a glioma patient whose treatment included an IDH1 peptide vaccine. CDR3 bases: TGTGCCAGCAGTTACCGACGGGGCACTGAAGCTTTCTTT. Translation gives CASSYRRGTEAFF.